The entry below gives a single T cell receptor beta chain sequence along with its context. Its antigen is still unknown. Ahead of sequencing, the ViraFEST assay grew antigen-specific CD4+ T cells using viral peptide pools. Culturing for around eleven days preceded CD4+ T cell isolation. Everyone in the study got two shots of either the BNT162b2 or mRNA-1273 vaccine. V lost 0 bases to trimming and J lost 5 bases, with 7 bases between them. Germline assignment: CDR1 SEHNR and CDR2 FQNEAQ (reference sequence). The CDR3 consists of 13 residues. The data belong to a study of vaccination effects on CD4 cells after COVID-19. Study-wide context: The post-vaccine samples were taken, at the median, 72 days after the second dose.

Clones were read by immunoSEQ multiplex PCR, and TCRdb kept only the in-frame ones, dropping some. There are about 50,000 clones in the sample; over 60% occur only once, and around 15% lies in the top ten. The chain combines TRBV7-9 with TRBJ2-5; D perhaps matches TRBD2 (5 bases). The sample consisted of CD4+ T cells from PBMCs cultured with HCoV-OC43 spike peptides, taken after COVID-19 vaccination. Subset denoted: HCoV-OC43 spike overlapping peptide pool stimulation. This receptor was identified in a human donor who received a COVID-19 vaccine. In DNA form, the CDR3 reads TGTGCCAGCAGCTTAGCCGGGGTCGAGACCCAGTACTTC. Translation: CASSLAGVETQYF.